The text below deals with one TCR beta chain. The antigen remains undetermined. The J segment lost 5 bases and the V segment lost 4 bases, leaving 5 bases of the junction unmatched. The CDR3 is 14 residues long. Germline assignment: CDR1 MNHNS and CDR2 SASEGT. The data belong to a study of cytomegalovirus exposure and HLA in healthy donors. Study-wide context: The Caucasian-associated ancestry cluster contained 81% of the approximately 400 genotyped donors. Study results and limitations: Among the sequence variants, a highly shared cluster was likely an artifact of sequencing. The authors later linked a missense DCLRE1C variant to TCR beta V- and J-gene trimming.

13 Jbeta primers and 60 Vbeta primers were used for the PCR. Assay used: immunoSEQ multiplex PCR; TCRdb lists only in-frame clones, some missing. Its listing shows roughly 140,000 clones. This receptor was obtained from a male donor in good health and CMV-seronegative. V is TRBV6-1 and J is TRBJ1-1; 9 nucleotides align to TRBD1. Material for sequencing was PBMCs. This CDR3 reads CASSGRQGGTEAFF. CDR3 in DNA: TGTGCCAGCAGTGGGCGACAGGGGGGGACTGAAGCTTTCTTT.